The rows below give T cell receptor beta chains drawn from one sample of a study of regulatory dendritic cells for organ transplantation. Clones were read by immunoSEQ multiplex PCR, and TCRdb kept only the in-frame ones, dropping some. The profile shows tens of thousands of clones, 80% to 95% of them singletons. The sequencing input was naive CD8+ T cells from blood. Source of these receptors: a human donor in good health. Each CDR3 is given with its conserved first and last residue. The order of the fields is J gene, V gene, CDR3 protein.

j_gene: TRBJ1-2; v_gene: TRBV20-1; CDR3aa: CSAYTYPGYTF
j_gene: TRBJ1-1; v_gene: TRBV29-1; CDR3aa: CSVAGLQGRKDTEAFF
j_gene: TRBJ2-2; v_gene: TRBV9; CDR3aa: CASSVDSPTGATGELFF
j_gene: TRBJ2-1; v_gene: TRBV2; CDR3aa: CAVPRDYMSYNEQFF
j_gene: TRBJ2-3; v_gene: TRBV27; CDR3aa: CASSLGAGGPADTQYF
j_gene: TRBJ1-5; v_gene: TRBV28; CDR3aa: CASSTRNQPQHF
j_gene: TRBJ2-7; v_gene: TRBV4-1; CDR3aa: CASSQENRVPSYEQYF
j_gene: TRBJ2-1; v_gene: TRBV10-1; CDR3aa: CASSVLAGLSYNEQFF
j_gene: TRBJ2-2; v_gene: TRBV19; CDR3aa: CATRQGAQTGELFF
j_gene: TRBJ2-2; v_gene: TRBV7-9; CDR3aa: CASSMGGMGELFF
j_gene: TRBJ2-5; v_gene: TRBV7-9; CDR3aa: CASTIPEETQYF
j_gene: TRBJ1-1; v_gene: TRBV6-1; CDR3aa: CASSEGTLMNTEAFF
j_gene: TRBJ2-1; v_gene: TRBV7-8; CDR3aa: CASSLTPGGVHNEQFF
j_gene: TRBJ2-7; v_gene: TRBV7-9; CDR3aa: CASSLDTRSYEQYF
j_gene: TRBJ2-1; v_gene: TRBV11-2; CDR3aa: CASSLETGPEQFF
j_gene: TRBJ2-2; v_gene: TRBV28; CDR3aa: CANRESNTGELFF
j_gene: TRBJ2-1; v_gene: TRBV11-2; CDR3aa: CAGQPDFHNEQFF
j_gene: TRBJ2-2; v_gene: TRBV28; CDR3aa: CASSPGSGELFF
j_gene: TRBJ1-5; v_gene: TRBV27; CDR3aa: CASSFLDQPQHF
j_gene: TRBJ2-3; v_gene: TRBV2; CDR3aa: CASSEEVAGGYGADTQYF
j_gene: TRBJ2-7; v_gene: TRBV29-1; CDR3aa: CSVEVGGQVGSGALYEQYF
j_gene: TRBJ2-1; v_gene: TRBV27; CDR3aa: CASSPGQGVGYEQFF
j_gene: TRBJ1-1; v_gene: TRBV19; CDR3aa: CASSKYLLESEAFF
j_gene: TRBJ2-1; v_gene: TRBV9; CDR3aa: CASSGTSEYNEQFF
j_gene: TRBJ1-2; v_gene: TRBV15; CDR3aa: CATSRMPGSSGYTF
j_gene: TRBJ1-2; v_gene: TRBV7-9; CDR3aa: CASSLEAGVSGYTF
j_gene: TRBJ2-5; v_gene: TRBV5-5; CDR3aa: CASSLDPTQYF
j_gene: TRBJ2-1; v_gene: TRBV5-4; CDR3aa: CASSLGGTGGRDEQFF
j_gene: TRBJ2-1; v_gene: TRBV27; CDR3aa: CASSFTGAGEQFF
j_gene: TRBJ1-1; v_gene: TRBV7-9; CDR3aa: CASSLVQSRNTEAFF
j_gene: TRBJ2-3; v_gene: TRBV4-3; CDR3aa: CASSQGGTTDTQYF
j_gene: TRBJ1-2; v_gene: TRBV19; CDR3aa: CASSIVGDGYGYTF